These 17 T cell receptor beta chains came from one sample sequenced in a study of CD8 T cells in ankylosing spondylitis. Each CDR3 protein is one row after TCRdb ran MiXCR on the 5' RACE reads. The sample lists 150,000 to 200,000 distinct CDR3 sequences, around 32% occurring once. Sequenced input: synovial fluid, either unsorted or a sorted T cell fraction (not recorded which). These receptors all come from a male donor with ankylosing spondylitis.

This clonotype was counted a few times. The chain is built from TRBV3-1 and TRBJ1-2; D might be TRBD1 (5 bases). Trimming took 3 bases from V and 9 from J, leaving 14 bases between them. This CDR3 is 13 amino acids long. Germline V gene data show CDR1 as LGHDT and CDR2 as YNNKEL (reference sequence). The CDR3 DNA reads TGTGCCAGCAGCCAGTATCGGGGGGGAAGCTACACCTTC. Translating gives CASSQYRGGSYTF. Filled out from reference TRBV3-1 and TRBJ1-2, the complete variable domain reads DTAVSQTPKYLVTQMGNDKSIKCEQNLGHDTMYWYKQDSKKFLKIMFSYNNKELIINETVPNRFSPKSPDKAHLNLHINSLELGDSAVYFCASSQYRGGSYTFGSGTRLTVV.

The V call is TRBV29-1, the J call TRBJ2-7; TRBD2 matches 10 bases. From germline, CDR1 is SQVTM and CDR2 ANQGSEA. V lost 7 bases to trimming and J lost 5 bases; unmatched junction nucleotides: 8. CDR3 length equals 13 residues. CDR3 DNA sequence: TGCAGCGCCGGCTGGCTAGCGGGAGACGAGCAGTACTTC. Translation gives CSAGWLAGDEQYF.

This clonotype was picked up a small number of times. Here the CDR3 reads CASSLGGSGANVLTF. As DNA, the CDR3 is TGCGCCAGCAGCTTGGGGGGCTCTGGGGCCAACGTCCTGACTTTC. This rearrangement joins TRBV5-1 to TRBJ2-6; D gene uncertain. The CDR3 is 15 amino acids. From germline, CDR1 is SGHRS and CDR2 YFSETQ. The V end was cut by 0 bases, the J end by 0 bases, with 4 bases between.

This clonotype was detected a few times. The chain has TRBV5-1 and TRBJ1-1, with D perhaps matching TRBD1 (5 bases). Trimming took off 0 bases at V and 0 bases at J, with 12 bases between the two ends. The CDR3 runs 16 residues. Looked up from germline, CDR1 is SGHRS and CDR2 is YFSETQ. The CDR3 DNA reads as TGCGCCAGCAGCTTGGCGGCAGGGCTGATGAACACTGAAGCTTTCTTT. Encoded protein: CASSLAAGLMNTEAFF.

The DNA for the CDR3 is TGTGCCAGCAGCAAAGCGGGAGGGAGAGAGACCCAGTACTTC. Its protein product is CASSKAGGRETQYF. The chain employs TRBV7-2 and TRBJ2-5, with TRBD2 matching over 10 bases. V lost 5 bases, J lost 4 bases, and 4 bases stayed unmatched. Germline loops: CDR1 SGHTA, CDR2 FQGNSA. The CDR3 totals 14 residues. Variable domain in full (rest from reference TRBV7-2 and TRBJ2-5): GAGVSQSPSNKVTEKGKDVELRCDPISGHTALYWYRQSLGQGLEFLIYFQGNSAPDKSGLPSDRFSAERTGGSVSTLTIQRTQQEDSAVYLCASSKAGGRETQYFGPGTRLLVL.

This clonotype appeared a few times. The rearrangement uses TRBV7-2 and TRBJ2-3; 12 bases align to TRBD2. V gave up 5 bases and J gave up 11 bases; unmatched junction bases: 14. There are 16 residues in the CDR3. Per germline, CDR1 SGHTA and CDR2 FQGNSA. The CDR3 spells CASSPKTSGGPLLQYF. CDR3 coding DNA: TGTGCCAGCAGCCCCAAGACTAGCGGGGGCCCCCTCCTGCAGTATTTT.

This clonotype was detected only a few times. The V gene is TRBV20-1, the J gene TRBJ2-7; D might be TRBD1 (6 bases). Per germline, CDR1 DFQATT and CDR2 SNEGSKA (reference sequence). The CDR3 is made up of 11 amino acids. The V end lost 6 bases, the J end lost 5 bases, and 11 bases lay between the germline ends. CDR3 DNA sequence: TGCAGTGCCGTGGGGGCAAACGAGCAGTACTTC. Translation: CSAVGANEQYF.

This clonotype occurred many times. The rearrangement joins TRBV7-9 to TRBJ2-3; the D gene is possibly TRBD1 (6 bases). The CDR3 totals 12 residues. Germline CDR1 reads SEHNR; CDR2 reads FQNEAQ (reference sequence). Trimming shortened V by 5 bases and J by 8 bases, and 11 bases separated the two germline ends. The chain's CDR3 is CASSHLQGTQYF. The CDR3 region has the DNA TGTGCCAGCAGCCACCTACAGGGTACGCAGTATTTT.

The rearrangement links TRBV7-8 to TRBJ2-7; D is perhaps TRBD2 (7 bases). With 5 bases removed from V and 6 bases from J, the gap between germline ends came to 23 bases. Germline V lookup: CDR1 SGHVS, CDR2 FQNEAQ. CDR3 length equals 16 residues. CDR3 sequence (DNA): TGTGCCAGCAGCCCCCAGAGCGGGACACCCTGGGGCGAGCAGTACTTC. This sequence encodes CASSPQSGTPWGEQYF.

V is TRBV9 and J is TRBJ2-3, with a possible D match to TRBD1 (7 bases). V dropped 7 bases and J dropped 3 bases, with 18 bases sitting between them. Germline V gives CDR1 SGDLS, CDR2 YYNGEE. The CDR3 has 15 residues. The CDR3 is CASAAGQAGTDTQYF. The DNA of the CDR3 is TGTGCCAGCGCGGCCGGACAGGCGGGGACAGATACGCAGTATTTT.

CDR3 amino acids: CASSEGQAPYEQYF. The CDR3 DNA reads TGTGCCAGCAGTGAAGGGCAGGCCCCCTACGAGCAGTACTTC. The rearrangement links TRBV2 to TRBJ2-7; D is uncertain. CDR3 length equals 14 residues. In germline, CDR1 is SNHLY, CDR2 FYNNEI. Trimming took off 1 base at V and 2 bases at J, with 9 bases between the two ends.

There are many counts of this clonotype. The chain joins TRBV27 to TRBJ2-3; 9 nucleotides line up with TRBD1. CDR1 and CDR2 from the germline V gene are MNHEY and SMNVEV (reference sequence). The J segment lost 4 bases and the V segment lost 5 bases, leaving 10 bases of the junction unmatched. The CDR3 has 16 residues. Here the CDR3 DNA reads TGTGCCAGCAGTACTTACAGGGGGCTTTACCCAGATACGCAGTATTTT. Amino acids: CASSTYRGLYPDTQYF.

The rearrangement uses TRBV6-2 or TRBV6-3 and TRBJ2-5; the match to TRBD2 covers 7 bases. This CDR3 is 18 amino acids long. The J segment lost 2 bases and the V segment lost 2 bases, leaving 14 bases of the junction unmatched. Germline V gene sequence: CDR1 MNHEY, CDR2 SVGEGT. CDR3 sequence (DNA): TGTGCCAGCAGTTACCCCCTTGACGGGAGGACCTTTCAAGAGACCCAGTACTTC. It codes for CASSYPLDGRTFQETQYF.

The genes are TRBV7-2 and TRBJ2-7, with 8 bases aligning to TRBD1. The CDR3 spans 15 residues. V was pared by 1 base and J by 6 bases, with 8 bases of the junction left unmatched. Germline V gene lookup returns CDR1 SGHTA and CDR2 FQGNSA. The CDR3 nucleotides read TGTGCCAGCAGCTTAGGGGACAGGACCCGCCTCGAGCAGTACTTC. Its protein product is CASSLGDRTRLEQYF.

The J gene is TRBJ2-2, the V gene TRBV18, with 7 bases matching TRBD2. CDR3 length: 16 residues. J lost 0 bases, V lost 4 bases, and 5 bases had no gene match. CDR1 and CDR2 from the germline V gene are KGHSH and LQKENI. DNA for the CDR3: TGTGCCAGCTCACTAGCTAGCGGTACGAACACCGGGGAGCTGTTTTTT. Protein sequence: CASSLASGTNTGELFF.

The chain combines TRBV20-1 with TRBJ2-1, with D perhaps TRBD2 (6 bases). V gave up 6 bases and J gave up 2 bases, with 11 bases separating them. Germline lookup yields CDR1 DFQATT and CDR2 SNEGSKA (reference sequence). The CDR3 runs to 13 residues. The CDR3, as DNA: TGCAGTGCGGAGGGACTTACCTACAATGAGCAGTTCTTC. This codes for CSAEGLTYNEQFF.

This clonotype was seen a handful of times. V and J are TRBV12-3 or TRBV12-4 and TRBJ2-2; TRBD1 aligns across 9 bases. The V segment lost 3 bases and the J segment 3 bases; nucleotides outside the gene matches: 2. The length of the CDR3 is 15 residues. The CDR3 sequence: CASSLNRGHTGELFF. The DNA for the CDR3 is TGTGCCAGCAGTTTGAACAGGGGGCACACCGGGGAGCTGTTTTTT.